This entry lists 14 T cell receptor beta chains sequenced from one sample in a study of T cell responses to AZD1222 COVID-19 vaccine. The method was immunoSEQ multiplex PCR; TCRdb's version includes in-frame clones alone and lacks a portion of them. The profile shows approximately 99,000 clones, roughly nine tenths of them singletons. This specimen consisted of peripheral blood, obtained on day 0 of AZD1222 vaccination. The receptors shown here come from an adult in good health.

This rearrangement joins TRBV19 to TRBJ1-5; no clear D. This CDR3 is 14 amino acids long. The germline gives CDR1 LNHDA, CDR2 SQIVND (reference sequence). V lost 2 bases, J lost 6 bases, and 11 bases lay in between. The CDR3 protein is CASSINSPSQPQHF. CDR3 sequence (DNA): TGTGCCAGTAGTATAAACTCCCCTTCTCAGCCCCAGCATTTT.

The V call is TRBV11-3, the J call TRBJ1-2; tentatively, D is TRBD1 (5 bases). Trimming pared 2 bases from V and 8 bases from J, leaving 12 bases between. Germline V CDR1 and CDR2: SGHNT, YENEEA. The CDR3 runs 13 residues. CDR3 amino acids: CASSLPGRWGYTF. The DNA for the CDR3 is TGTGCCAGCAGCTTACCAGGGCGGTGGGGCTACACCTTC.

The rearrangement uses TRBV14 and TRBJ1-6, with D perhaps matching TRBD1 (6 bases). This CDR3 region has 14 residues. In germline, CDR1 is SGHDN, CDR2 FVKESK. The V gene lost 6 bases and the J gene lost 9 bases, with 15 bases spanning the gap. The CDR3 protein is CASRKQGRISPLHF. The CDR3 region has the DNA TGTGCCAGCAGAAAACAGGGCCGGATTTCACCCCTCCACTTT.

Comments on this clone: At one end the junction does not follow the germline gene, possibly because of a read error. The CDR3 is CASSFSDRIDGYTF. CDR3 in DNA: TGTGCCAGCAGCTTCTCGGACAGAATCGATGGCTACACCTTC. The chain carries TRBV5-1 and TRBJ1-2; the D gene is possibly TRBD1 (6 bases). This CDR3 has 14 amino acids. In germline, CDR1 is SGHRS, CDR2 YFSETQ.

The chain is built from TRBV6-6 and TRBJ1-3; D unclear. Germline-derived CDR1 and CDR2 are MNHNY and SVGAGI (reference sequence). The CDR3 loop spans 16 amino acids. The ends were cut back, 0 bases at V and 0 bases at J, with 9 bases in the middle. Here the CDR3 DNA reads TGTGCCAGCAGTTACTCGGTGGCAGACTCTGGAAACACCATATATTTT. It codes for CASSYSVADSGNTIYF.

The CDR3 sequence is CASTSQGKQGTEAFF. CDR3 nucleotide sequence: TGTGCCAGCACCAGTCAGGGTAAGCAAGGCACTGAAGCTTTCTTT. The chain is built from TRBV5-5 and TRBJ1-1; D perhaps matches TRBD1 (5 bases). V lost 6 bases and J 4 bases, leaving 19 bases between the germline ends. CDR1 is SGHKS and CDR2 is YYEKEE in the germline V gene (reference sequence). This CDR3 contains 15 residues.

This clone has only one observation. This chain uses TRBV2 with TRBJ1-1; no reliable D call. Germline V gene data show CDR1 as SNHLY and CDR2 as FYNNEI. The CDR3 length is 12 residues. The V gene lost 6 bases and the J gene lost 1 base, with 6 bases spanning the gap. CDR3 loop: CASRQENTEAFF. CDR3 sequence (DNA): TGTGCCAGCAGGCAGGAGAACACTGAAGCTTTCTTT.

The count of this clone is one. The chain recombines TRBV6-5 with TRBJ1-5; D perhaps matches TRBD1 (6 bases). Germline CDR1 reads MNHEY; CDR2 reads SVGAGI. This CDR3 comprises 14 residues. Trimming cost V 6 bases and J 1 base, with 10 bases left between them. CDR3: CASRAGTSNQPQHF. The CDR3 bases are TGTGCCAGCAGAGCCGGGACAAGCAATCAGCCCCAGCATTTT.

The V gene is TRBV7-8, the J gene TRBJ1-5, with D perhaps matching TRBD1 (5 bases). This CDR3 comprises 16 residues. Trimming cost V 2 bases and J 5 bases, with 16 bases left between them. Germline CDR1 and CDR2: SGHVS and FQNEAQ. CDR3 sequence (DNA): TGTGCCAGCAGCTTACGTCTTGGGGGTCTCGATCAGCCCCAGCATTTT. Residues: CASSLRLGGLDQPQHF.

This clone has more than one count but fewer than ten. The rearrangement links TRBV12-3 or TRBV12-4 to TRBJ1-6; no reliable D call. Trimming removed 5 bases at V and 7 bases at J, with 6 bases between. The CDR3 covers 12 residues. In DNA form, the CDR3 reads TGTGCCAGCAGTACGAGGAATTCACCCCTCCACTTT. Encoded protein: CASSTRNSPLHF.

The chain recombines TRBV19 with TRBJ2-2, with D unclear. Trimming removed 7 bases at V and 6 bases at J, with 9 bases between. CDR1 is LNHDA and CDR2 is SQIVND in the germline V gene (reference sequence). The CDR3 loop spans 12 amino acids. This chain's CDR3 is CASTLKAGELFF. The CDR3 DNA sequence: TGTGCCAGTACCCTAAAGGCCGGGGAGCTGTTTTTT.

CDR3 amino acids: CASSLGTSGGTDTQYF. The CDR3 DNA follows: TGTGCCAGCAGCTTAGGAACTAGCGGGGGGACAGATACGCAGTATTTT. The chain uses TRBV7-2 and TRBJ2-3; 12 nucleotides match TRBD2. CDR1 is SGHTA and CDR2 is FQGNSA in the germline V gene. There are 16 residues in the CDR3. Trimming removed 1 base from V and 3 bases from J; junction bases left unmatched: 2. The full variable domain, completed using reference TRBV7-2 and TRBJ2-3, is GAGVSQSPSNKVTEKGKDVELRCDPISGHTALYWYRQSLGQGLEFLIYFQGNSAPDKSGLPSDRFSAERTGGSVSTLTIQRTQQEDSAVYLCASSLGTSGGTDTQYFGPGTRLTVL.

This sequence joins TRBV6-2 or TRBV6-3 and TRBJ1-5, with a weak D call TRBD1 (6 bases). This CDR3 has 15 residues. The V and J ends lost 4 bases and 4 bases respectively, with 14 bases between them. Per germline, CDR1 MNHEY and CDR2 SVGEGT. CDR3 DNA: TGTGCCAGCAGTTTGGGAACAGGGACAAATCAGCCCCAGCATTTT. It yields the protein CASSLGTGTNQPQHF.

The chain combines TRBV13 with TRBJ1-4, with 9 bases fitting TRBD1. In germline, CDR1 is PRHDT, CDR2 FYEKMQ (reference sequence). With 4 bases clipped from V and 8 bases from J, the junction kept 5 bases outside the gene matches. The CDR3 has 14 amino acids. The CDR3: CASSSRQGVEKLFF. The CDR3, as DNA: TGTGCCAGCAGCTCTAGACAGGGGGTGGAAAAACTGTTTTTT.